This T cell receptor (beta chain) was identified during a study of T cell responses to AZD1222 COVID-19 vaccine. The data were produced by immunoSEQ multiplex PCR, yet TCRdb's version contains in-frame clones alone and is incomplete. Found here are roughly 150,000 clones, about nine tenths of them singletons; the top ten hold around 1.5%. In regard to this clone: Antigen unknown.

The study's findings and limits: Just a handful of people given AZD1222 tested seropositive at baseline.

This TCR derives from an adult in good health. This sample comprised peripheral blood, obtained on day 0 of AZD1222 vaccination.

CDR3 DNA sequence: TGTGCCAGCAGCCACAGCGGTACTAGCACAGATACGCAGTATTTT. This encodes CASSHSGTSTDTQYF. V and J are TRBV28 and TRBJ2-3; D is possibly TRBD2 (5 bases). V lost 6 bases, J lost 0 bases, and 13 bases lay in between. The CDR3 extends over 15 amino acids. Per germline, CDR1 MDHEN and CDR2 SYDVKM.